This section outlines one T cell receptor (beta chain) sequence together with its context. Its cognate antigen has yet to be identified. Base-call qualities are not available, and no considerably larger clone is one nucleotide away. These data come from a study of blood T cell repertoires in COVID-19 (dated by TCRdb to the early 2020s). Background for the entire study: Samples from collaborators originated in the United States, Italy and Spain and spanned both the acute and convalescent phases of COVID-19. The prospective study material was composed of cDNA or gDNA derived from T cells, B-cell-depleted T cells, or PBMCs. Subjects who had been exposed to COVID-19, were actively infected with it, or had recovered from it provided the deeply sampled blood TCRbeta repertoires that made up the dataset. The repertoires were released in a freely available public database meant as a resource for research on the immune response to SARS-CoV-2. Samples were obtained from the ongoing ImmuneRACE study (first 160 participants) and from some 1,200 subjects provided by 6 global collaborators. Nearly every sample came with metadata listing a de-identified subject ID, COVID-19 status, age in years and sex. Where available, HLA class I and class II types were taken from metadata supplied by the sample provider and were not determined by assay-based typing. Points the paper makes about the study in general: The quantity of clinical and demographic metadata differed by source and by participant and was supplied without curation.

TCRbeta CDR3 regions were amplified from genomic DNA using the immunoSEQ Assay, a bias-controlled multiplex PCR. Per the original workflow: Nucleated cell counts per sample were estimated from amplification of reference gene primers within the assay. To quantify the absolute abundance of each unique TCRbeta CDR3 rearrangement, sequence reads were collapsed and filtered. For each sample, productive Simpson clonality was calculated as the square root of Simpson's diversity index across productive rearrangements. Imported from immuneACCESS, the table was reduced by TCRdb to in-frame sequences with V and J called. These copies leave out some clones; in studies compared against another copy, an unresolved V gene accounts for under half, and the cause of the remainder is not known. The V and J calls and clone size are taken from that table; D and trimming were inferred from the DNA. The sample includes approximately 210,000 clones, with about 95% observed a single time. The ten top clones hold around 0.8% of the sample.

At one collaborating source in Seattle, patients were enrolled during active infection and were followed longitudinally through the course of disease. Collaborating institutions collected whole blood in K2EDTA tubes following their own protocols. For TCRbeta analysis, collaborator samples were shipped as frozen whole blood, as isolated PBMCs, or as DNA extracted from either sample type. This clonotype was obtained from a man aged 25 to 40 with COVID-19, enrolled during active disease. Material for sequencing was peripheral blood.

CDR3 sequence: CASSRQNSNQPQHF. The DNA sequence is as follows: TGTGCCAGCAGTCGACAGAATAGCAATCAGCCCCAGCATTTT. Here the chain combines TRBV6-6 and TRBJ1-5; matching of 5 bases hints at TRBD1 as the D gene. V is pared back by 5 bases and J by 0 bases, with 8 bases lying between the germline termini. The CDR3 measures 14 amino acids from cysteine to phenylalanine. Left in the record is the CDR3 DNA by itself, 42 bases read in frame from the first base. Per the germline V gene (reference sequence), MNHNY is the CDR1 and SVGAGI is the CDR2.